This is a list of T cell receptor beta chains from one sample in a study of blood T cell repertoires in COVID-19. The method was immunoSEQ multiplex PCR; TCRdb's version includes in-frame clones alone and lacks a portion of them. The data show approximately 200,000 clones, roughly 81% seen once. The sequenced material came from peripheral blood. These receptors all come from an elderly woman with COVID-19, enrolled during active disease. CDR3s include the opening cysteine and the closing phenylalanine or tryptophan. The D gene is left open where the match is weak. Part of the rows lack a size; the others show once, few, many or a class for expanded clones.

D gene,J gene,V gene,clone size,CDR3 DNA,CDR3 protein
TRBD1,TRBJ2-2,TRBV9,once,TGTGCCAGCAGCGTAGGAACAGGGGCCACCGGGGAGCTGTTTTTT,CASSVGTGATGELFF
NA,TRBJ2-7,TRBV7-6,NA,TGTGCCAGCAGCCCCCTTTACCGCACAGGGAACGAGCAGTACTTC,CASSPLYRTGNEQYF
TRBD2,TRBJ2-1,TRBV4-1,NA,TGCGCCAGCAGCCCGCGACTAGGCGGGAGCTCCTACAATGAGCAGTTCTTC,CASSPRLGGSSYNEQFF
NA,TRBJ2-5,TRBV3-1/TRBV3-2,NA,TGTGCCAGCAGCCAAGATGTGGGGCGACAAGAGACCCAGTACTTC,CASSQDVGRQETQYF
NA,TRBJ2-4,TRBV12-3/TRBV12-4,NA,TGTGCCAGCAGTTTATTCGCGATAAACATTCAGTACTTC,CASSLFAINIQYF
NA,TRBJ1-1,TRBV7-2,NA,TGTGCCAGCAGCACTGGACAGTACACTGAAGCTTTCTTT,CASSTGQYTEAFF
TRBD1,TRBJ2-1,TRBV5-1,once,TGCGCCAGCACCACCCTAGGACAGGGAGTCAATGAGCAGTTCTTC,CASTTLGQGVNEQFF
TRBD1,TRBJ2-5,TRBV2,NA,TGTGCCAGCAGTGAGAGTTGGGACAGGGAAGAGACCCAGTACTTC,CASSESWDREETQYF
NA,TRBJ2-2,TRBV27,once,TGTGCCAGCAGTTTAGGCGACGGGTTCGGGGAGCTGTTTTTT,CASSLGDGFGELFF
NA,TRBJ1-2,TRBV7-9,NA,TGTGCCAGCAGCTTAGCCCGGGACTTAGCAAAGGGTAACTATGGCTACACCTTC,CASSLARDLAKGNYGYTF
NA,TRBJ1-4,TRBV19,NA,TGTGCCAGTAGCTCATTCGGAGGTGGTAATGAAAAACTGTTTTTT,CASSSFGGGNEKLFF
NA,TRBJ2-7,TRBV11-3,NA,TGTGCCAGCAGCTTAGGCGGGGAGACCTACGAGCAGTACTTC,CASSLGGETYEQYF
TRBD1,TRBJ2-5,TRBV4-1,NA,TGCGCCAGCAGCCAAGGGGACAGGGACAGGGAGACCCAGTACTTC,CASSQGDRDRETQYF
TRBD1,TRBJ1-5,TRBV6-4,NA,TGTGCCAGCAGTGACTCGCGTCGCGACAGGGGAACTTACGGCAATCAGCCCCAGCATTTT,CASSDSRRDRGTYGNQPQHF
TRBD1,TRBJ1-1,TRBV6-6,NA,TGTGCCAGCAGTAGGGACAGAGACACTGAAGCTTTCTTT,CASSRDRDTEAFF
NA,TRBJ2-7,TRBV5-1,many,TGCGCCAGCAGCTTGGATGGAGGTTCTCAGTACGAGCAGTACTTC,CASSLDGGSQYEQYF
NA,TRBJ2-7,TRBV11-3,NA,TGTGCCAGCAGCAAGCCGGGATATTACGAGCAGTACTTC,CASSKPGYYEQYF
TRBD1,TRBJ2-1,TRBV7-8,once,TGTGCCAGCAGCTTGGCACCCCAGGGGGCCAGCTCCTACAATGAGCAGTTCTTC,CASSLAPQGASSYNEQFF
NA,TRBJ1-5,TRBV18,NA,TGTGCCAGCTCACTGGACAGTAATAGCAATCAGCCCCAGCATTTT,CASSLDSNSNQPQHF
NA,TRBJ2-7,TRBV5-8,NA,TGTGCCAGCAGCTTGTCTTACTACGAGCAGTACTTC,CASSLSYYEQYF
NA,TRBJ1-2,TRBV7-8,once,TGTGCCAGCAGCTTAGCGGTGTCGGGAGCCCACTATGGCTACACCTTC,CASSLAVSGAHYGYTF
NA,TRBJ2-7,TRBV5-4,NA,TGTGCCAGCAGCATGAGTCCGGGGTCCTACGAGCAGTACTTC,CASSMSPGSYEQYF
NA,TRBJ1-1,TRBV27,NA,TGTGCCAGCAGTTTAAGGGGCCCCACTGAAGCTTTCTTT,CASSLRGPTEAFF
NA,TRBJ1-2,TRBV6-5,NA,TGTGCCAGCAGTTACGCAGGGGACTATGGCTACACCTTC,CASSYAGDYGYTF
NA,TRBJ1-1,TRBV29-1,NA,TGCAGCGCGGGACACCAATTGAACACTGAAGCTTTCTTT,CSAGHQLNTEAFF
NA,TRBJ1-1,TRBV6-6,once,TGTGCCAGCAGTTACTCGAACCAGGCAATGAACACTGAAGCTTTCTTT,CASSYSNQAMNTEAFF
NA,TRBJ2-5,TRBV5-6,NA,TGTGCCAGCAGCCAGACATACAGGGTCGGGGAGACCCAGTACTTC,CASSQTYRVGETQYF
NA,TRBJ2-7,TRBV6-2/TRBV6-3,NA,TGTGCCAGCGGCCCTCTCTACGAGCAGTACTTC,CASGPLYEQYF
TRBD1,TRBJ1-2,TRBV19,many,TGTGCCAGTAGTGTAGACAGGGGAATCGGCGGCTACACCTTC,CASSVDRGIGGYTF